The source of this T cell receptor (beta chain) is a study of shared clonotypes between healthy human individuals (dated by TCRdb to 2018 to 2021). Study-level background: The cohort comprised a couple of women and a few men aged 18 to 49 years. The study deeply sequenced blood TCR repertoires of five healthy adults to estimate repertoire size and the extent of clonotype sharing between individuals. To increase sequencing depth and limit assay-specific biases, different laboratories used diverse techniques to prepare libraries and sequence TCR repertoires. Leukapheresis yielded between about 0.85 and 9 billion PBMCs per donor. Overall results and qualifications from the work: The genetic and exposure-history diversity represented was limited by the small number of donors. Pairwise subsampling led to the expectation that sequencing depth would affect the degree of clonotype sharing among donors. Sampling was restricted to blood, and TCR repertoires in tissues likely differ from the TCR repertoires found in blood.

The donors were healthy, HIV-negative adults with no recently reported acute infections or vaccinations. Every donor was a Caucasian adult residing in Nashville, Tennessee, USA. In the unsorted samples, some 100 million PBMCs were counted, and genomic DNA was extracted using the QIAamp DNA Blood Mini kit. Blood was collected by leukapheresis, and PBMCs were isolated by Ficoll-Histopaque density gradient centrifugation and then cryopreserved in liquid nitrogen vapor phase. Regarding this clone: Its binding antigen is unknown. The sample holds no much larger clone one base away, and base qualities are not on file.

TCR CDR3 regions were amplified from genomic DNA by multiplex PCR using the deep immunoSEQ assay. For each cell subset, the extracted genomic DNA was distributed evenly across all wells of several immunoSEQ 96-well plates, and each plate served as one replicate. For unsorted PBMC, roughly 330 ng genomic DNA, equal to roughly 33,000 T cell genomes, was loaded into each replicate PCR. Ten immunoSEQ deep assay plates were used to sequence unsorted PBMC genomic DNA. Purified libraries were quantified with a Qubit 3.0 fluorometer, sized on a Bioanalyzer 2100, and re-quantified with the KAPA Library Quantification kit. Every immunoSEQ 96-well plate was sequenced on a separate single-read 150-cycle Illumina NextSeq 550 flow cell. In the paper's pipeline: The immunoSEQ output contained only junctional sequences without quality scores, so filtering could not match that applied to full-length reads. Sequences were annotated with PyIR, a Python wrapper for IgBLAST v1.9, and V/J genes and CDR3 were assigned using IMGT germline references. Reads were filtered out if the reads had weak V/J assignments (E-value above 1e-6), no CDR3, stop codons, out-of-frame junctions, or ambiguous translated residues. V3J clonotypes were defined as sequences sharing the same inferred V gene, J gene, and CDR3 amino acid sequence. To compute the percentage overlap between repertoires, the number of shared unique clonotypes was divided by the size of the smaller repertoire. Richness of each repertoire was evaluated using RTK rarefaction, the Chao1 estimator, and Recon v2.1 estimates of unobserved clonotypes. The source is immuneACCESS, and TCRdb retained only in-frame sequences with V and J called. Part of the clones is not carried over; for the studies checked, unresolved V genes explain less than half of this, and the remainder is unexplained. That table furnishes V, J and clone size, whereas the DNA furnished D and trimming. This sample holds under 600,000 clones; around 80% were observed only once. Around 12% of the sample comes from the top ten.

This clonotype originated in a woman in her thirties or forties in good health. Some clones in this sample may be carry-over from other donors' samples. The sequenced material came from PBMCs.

The DNA sequence is as follows: TGTGCCAGCAGCCTAGCGGGGTTCGAGCAGTACTTC. Translated, this is CASSLAGFEQYF. The chain joins TRBV28 to TRBJ2-7; TRBD2 agrees with 9 junctional bases. The CDR3 runs 12 amino acids, cysteine and phenylalanine included. The DNA shown is the 36-base CDR3, in frame from base 1. For CDR1 and CDR2, the germline V gene lists MDHEN and SYDVKM. For this chain, trimming is 6 bases at the V end and 6 bases at the J end, and the number of junction bases without a gene match is 3.